This T cell receptor beta chain emerged from a study of shared clonotypes between healthy human individuals. Overall study findings and caveats: Clonotypes not shared had lower generation probabilities than those common to all four donors. A limitation of the genetic and exposure-history diversity represented arose from few donors.

As concerns this clone: Its target is unknown.

The germline V gene has CDR1 SEHNR and CDR2 FQNEAQ (reference sequence). This CDR3 is built from 15 residues. V lost 5 bases to trimming and J lost 4 bases, with 15 bases between them. Naive CD8 cells were CD45RO-negative, positively selected for CCR7, excluding terminally differentiated effector memory CD45RA+ cells. Authors' methods: Quality scores were absent from the junction-only immunoSEQ sequences, so filtering differed. Sequencing used immunoSEQ multiplex PCR; TCRdb keeps in-frame clones, though not all of them. The V and J calls and clone size come from that table; D and trimming were worked out from the DNA. The repertoire includes about 2.1 million clones, around 93% of them detected once, and roughly 1.7% sits in the top ten.

Sequenced material: naive CD8+ T cells from PBMCs. This sequence joins TRBV7-9 and TRBJ2-1; D not resolved. This sequence was found in a man aged 18 to 29 in good health. Some clones in this sample may be carry-over from other donors' samples. The CDR3: CASSPRVEAYNEQFF. As DNA, the CDR3 is TGTGCCAGCAGCCCCCGGGTCGAGGCTTACAATGAGCAGTTCTTC. Variable domain in full (rest from reference TRBV7-9 and TRBJ2-1): DTGVSQNPRHKITKRGQNVTFRCDPISEHNRLYWYRQTLGQGPEFLTYFQNEAQLEKSRLLSDRFSAERPKGSFSTLEIQRTEQGDSAMYLCASSPRVEAYNEQFFGPGTRLTVL.